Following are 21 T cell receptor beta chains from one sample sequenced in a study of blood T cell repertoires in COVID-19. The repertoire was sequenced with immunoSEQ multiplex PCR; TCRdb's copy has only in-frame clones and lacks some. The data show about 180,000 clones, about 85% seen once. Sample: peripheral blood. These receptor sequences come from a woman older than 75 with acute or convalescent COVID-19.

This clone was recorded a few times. The CDR3 DNA follows: TGCGCCAGCAGCCGAGCATTTAACTATGGCTACACCTTC. Its translation: CASSRAFNYGYTF. This chain links TRBV4-1 with TRBJ1-2; D remains unclear. The CDR3 is 13 residues long. The germline V gene encodes CDR1 MGHRA and CDR2 YSYEKL. V was trimmed by 4 bases and J by 1 base, leaving 7 bases between them.

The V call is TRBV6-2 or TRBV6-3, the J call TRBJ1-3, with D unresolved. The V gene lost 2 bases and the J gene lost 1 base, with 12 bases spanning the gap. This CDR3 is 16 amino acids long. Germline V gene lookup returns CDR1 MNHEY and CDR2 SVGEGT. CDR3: CASSYPASGSGNTIYF. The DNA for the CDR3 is TGTGCCAGCAGTTACCCAGCCTCAGGATCTGGAAACACCATATATTTT.

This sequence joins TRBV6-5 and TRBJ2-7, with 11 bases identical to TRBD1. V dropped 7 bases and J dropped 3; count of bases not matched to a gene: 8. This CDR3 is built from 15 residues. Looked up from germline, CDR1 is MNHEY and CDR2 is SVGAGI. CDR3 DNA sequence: TGTGCCAGCATACTCCGGGACAGGGGGGACTACGAGCAGTACTTC. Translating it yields CASILRDRGDYEQYF.

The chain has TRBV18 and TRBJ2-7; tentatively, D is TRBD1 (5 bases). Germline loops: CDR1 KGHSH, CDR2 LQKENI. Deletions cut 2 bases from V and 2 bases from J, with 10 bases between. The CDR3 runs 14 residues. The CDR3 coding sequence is TGTGCCAGCTCACCATATGGGGCGGCCTACGAGCAGTACTTC. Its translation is CASSPYGAAYEQYF. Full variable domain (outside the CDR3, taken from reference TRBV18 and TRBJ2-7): NAGVMQNPRHLVRRRGQEARLRCSPMKGHSHVYWYRQLPEEGLKFMVYLQKENIIDESGMPKERFSAEFPKEGPSILRIQQVVRGDSAAYFCASSPYGAAYEQYFGPGTRLTVT.

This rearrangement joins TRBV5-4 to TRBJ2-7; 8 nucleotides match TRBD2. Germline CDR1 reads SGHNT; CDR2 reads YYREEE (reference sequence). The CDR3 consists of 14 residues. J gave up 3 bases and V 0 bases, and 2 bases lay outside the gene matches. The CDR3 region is CASSLGSGGYEQYF. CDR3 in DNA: TGTGCCAGCAGCTTGGGGAGCGGGGGCTACGAGCAGTACTTC.

CDR3 sequence: CASSSTGGAGYGYTF. CDR3 in DNA: TGTGCCAGCAGCTCCACTGGGGGCGCGGGCTATGGCTACACCTTC. This chain connects TRBV7-2 to TRBJ1-2, with a tentative D call TRBD1 (6 bases). The CDR3 runs 15 residues. Between the trimmed V and J ends, which lost 4 bases and 4 bases, there was a span of 16 bases. Germline CDR1 SGHTA, CDR2 FQGNSA.

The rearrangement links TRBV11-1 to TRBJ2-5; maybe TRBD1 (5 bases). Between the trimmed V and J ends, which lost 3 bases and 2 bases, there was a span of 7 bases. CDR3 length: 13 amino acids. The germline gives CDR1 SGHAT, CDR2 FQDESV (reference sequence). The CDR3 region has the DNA TGTGCCAGCAGCTTGTCAGGGCAAGAGACCCAGTACTTC. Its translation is CASSLSGQETQYF. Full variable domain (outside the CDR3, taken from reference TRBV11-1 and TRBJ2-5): EAEVAQSPRYKITEKSQAVAFWCDPISGHATLYWYRQILGQGPELLVQFQDESVVDDSQLPKDRFSAERLKGVDSTLKIQPAELGDSAMYLCASSLSGQETQYFGPGTRLLVL.

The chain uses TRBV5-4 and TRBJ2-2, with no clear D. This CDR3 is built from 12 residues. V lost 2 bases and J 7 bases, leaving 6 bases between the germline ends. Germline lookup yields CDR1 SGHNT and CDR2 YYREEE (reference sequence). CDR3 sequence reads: CASSFTLGELFF. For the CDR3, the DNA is TGTGCCAGCAGCTTTACTCTCGGGGAGCTGTTTTTT.

Written as DNA, the CDR3 is TGTGCCAGCAGTGAGTCACAGGGGAGTCACTATGGCTACACCTTC. It specifies CASSESQGSHYGYTF. The chain employs TRBV2 and TRBJ1-2, with 7 positions matching TRBD1. The V and J ends lost 3 bases and 3 bases, in that order; junction bases with no gene match: 7. CDR3 length equals 15 residues. Germline V gene data show CDR1 as SNHLY and CDR2 as FYNNEI.

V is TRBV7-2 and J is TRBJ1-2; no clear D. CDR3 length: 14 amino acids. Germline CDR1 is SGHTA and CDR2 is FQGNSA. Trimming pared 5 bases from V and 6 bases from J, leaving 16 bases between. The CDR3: CASSPGRDRDGYTF. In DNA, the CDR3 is TGTGCCAGCAGCCCCGGGAGGGATCGAGATGGCTACACCTTC.

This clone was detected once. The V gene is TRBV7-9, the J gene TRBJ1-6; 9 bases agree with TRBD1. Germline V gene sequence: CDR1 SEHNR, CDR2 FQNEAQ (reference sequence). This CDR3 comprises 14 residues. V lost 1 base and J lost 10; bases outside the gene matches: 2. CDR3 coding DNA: TGTGCCAGCAGCTTAGGACAGGGGGAATCACCCCTCCACTTT. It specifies CASSLGQGESPLHF.

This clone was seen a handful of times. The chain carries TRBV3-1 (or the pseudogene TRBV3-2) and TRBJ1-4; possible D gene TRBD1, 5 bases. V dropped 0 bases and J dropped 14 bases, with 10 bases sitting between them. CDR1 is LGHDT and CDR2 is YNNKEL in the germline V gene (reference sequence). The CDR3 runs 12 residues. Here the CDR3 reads CASSQDGTTLFF. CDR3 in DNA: TGTGCCAGCAGCCAAGACGGGACTACCCTGTTTTTT.

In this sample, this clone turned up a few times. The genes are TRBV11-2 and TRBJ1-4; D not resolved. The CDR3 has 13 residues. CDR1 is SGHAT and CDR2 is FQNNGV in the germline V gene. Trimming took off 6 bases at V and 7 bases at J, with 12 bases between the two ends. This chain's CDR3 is CASSFGRGEKLFF. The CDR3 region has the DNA TGTGCCAGCAGTTTCGGCCGGGGTGAAAAACTGTTTTTT.

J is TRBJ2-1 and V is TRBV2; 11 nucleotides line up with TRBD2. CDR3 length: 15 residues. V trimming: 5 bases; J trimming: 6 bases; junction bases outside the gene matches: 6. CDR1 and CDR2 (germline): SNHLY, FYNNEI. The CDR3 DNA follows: TGTGCCAGCAGTCTAACTAGCGGGAGTGGCAATGAGCAGTTCTTC. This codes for CASSLTSGSGNEQFF.

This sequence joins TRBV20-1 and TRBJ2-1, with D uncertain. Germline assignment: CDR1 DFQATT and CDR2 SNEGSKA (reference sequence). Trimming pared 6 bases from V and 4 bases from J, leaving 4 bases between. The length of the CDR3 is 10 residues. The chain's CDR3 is CSAEYNEQFF. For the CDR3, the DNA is TGCAGTGCAGAGTACAATGAGCAGTTCTTC.

For the CDR3, the DNA is TGTGCCAGCGGTAAGACTAGCGGGGGGAATGAGCAGTTCTTC. This encodes CASGKTSGGNEQFF. This chain uses TRBV2 with TRBJ2-1; 13 nucleotides match TRBD2. Germline CDR1 reads SNHLY; CDR2 reads FYNNEI. Trimming took 8 bases from V and 7 from J; bases not matched to a gene: 5. The CDR3 is 14 amino acids.

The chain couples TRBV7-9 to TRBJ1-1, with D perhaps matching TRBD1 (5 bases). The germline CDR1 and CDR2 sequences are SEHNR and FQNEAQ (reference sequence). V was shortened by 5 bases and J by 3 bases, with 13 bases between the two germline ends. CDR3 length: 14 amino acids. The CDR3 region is CASSGSGDHTEAFF. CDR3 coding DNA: TGTGCCAGCAGCGGATCGGGGGACCACACTGAAGCTTTCTTT.

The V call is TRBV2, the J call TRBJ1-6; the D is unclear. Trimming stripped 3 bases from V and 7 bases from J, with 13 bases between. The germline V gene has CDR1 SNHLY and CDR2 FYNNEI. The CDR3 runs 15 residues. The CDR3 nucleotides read TGTGCCAGCAGTGAGGGAGGAGGGCACAATTCACCCCTCCACTTT. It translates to CASSEGGGHNSPLHF.

The CDR3 DNA is TGTGCCAGCAGCAGGGACAGGGTGAACACCGGGGAGCTGTTTTTT. This gives the protein CASSRDRVNTGELFF. The V call is TRBV7-9, the J call TRBJ2-2; 9 bases agree with TRBD1. CDR1 and CDR2 (germline): SEHNR, FQNEAQ (reference sequence). The CDR3 totals 15 residues. V gave up 5 bases and J gave up 1 base; unmatched junction bases: 2.

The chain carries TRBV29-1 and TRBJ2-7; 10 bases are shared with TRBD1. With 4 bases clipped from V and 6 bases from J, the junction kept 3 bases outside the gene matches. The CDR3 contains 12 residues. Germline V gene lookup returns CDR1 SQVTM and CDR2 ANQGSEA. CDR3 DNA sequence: TGCAGCGTTGGACAGGGGGCGGGCGAGCAGTACTTC. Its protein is CSVGQGAGEQYF.

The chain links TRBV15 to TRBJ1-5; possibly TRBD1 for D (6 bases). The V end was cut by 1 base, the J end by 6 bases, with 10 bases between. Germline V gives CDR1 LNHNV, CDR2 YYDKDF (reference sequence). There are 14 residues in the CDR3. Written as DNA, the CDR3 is TGTGCCACCAGCAGAGGGGGGGGCACTCAGCCCCAGCATTTT. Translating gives CATSRGGGTQPQHF.